These 16 T cell receptor beta chains were all obtained from the same sample, sequenced in a study of identical twins. TCRdb reanalysed the 5' RACE reads using MiXCR and keeps one entry per CDR3 protein. This sample has 1.5 million to 2 million distinct CDR3 sequences, with 25% to 35% found just once. Source material: cord blood. The receptors derive from a newborn girl in good health.

The rearrangement uses TRBV6-1 and TRBJ1-3; 7 bases agree with TRBD1. V shed 7 bases and J 4 bases; nucleotides not matched to a gene: 4. This CDR3 has 13 residues. Germline lookup yields CDR1 MNHNS and CDR2 SASEGT. For the CDR3, the DNA is TGTGCCAGCACCCAGGGGGGCGGAAACACCATATATTTT. Residues: CASTQGGGNTIYF.

The V gene is TRBV7-2, the J gene TRBJ1-2; TRBD1 might be the D (6 bases). Per germline, CDR1 SGHTA and CDR2 FQGNSA. Trimming left V 4 bases short and J 3 bases short, with 9 bases between. The CDR3 extends over 13 amino acids. As DNA, the CDR3 is TGTGCCAGCAGCTCCTACAGGGACTATGGCTACACCTTC. Translating it yields CASSSYRDYGYTF.

This clonotype has only a few counts. The chain recombines TRBV15 with TRBJ1-5, with D unclear. The CDR3 length is 16 residues. Trimming left V 1 base short and J 5 bases short, with 15 bases between. In germline, CDR1 is LNHNV, CDR2 YYDKDF (reference sequence). CDR3 bases: TGTGCCACCAGCAGAGGGGTTCACGGAACTTATCAGCCCCAGCATTTT. Translated: CATSRGVHGTYQPQHF.

The V call is TRBV3-1, the J call TRBJ1-2; D gene uncertain. The CDR3 consists of 15 residues. V gave up 0 bases and J gave up 3 bases, with 11 bases separating them. The germline gives CDR1 LGHDT, CDR2 YNNKEL (reference sequence). CDR3 sequence (DNA): TGTGCCAGCAGCCAAGATCCAGAGGGCGACTATGGCTACACCTTC. Amino acids: CASSQDPEGDYGYTF.

The J gene is TRBJ1-2, the V gene TRBV6-1, with D tentatively TRBD1 (5 bases). Looked up from germline, CDR1 is MNHNS and CDR2 is SASEGT. Trimming took 6 bases from V and 7 from J, leaving 15 bases between them. The CDR3 covers 13 residues. The DNA of the CDR3 is TGTGCCAGCAGCAGAGAACCAGGGTTTGGCTACACCTTC. Protein: CASSREPGFGYTF.

This chain joins TRBV4-2 and TRBJ2-3; D remains unclear. The germline V and J ends were trimmed by 1 base and 4 bases, with 9 bases remaining between them. The CDR3 loop spans 14 amino acids. Germline V lookup: CDR1 LGHNA, CDR2 YNFKEQ. For the CDR3, the DNA is TGTGCCAGCAGCCAAGCCAGCGAGCCAGATACGCAGTATTTT. This codes for CASSQASEPDTQYF.

This clonotype was seen a few times. V and J are TRBV30 and TRBJ2-7; D is uncertain. Germline V gives CDR1 GTSNPN, CDR2 SVGIG (reference sequence). The CDR3 spans 12 residues. Trimming left V 0 bases short and J 5 bases short, with 8 bases between. Here the CDR3 reads CAWSVGTHEQYF. The CDR3 DNA sequence: TGTGCCTGGAGTGTAGGAACGCACGAGCAGTACTTC.

This clonotype was seen only a few times. The V gene is TRBV6-6, the J gene TRBJ1-5; possible D gene TRBD1, 5 bases. V was trimmed by 6 bases and J by 3 bases, leaving 18 bases between them. Germline V lookup: CDR1 MNHNY, CDR2 SVGAGI (reference sequence). The CDR3 runs 16 residues. CDR3 sequence reads: CASSPWGEGLNQPQHF. CDR3 in DNA: TGTGCCAGCAGCCCCTGGGGGGAAGGTCTCAATCAGCCCCAGCATTTT.

V and J are TRBV20-1 and TRBJ2-3; no definite D call. This CDR3 is built from 16 residues. The germline CDR1 and CDR2 sequences are DFQATT and SNEGSKA (reference sequence). The V end was cut by 3 bases, the J end by 4 bases, with 20 bases between. The CDR3 sequence is CSASPPSGVLADTQYF. The CDR3 DNA reads TGCAGTGCTAGCCCTCCCAGTGGGGTGCTCGCAGATACGCAGTATTTT.

The chain has TRBV12-3 or TRBV12-4 and TRBJ1-5, with 7 bases aligning to TRBD1. The CDR3 has 14 residues. After removal of 6 bases from V and 5 bases from J, the junction contained 7 bases not matched to a gene. The DNA for the CDR3 is TGTGCCAGCAGGCCCACAGGGGACTATCAGCCCCAGCATTTT. It specifies CASRPTGDYQPQHF.

The chain couples TRBV3-1 to TRBJ1-1; 7 nucleotides line up with TRBD1. CDR1 LGHDT and CDR2 YNNKEL come from the germline V gene (reference sequence). Trimming at V came to 4 bases and at J to 3 bases, leaving 5 bases not matched to a gene. The CDR3 is 14 amino acids. In DNA, the CDR3 is TGTGCCAGCAGCCGCTCCGACAGGGACACTGAAGCTTTCTTT. It is translated as CASSRSDRDTEAFF.

Note on this clonotype: One end of the junction fails to match germline, which may point to a read error. This rearrangement joins TRBV27 to TRBJ2-7; the D is unclear. The J call may be mistaken, given a closer DNA end match to TRBJ2-5. Germline loops: CDR1 MNHEY, CDR2 SMNVEV (reference sequence). This CDR3 has 12 amino acids. The chain's CDR3 is CANSLDGETQYF. CDR3 coding DNA: TGTGCCAACAGTTTGGATGGGGAGACCCAGTACTTC.

V is TRBV25-1 and J is TRBJ2-3, with 8 bases lining up with TRBD2. V gave up 6 bases and J gave up 0 bases; unmatched junction bases: 8. CDR1 is MGHDK and CDR2 is SYGVNS in the germline V gene. CDR3 length: 16 residues. CDR3 region: CASSQLAALSTDTQYF. The CDR3 DNA follows: TGTGCCAGCAGCCAACTAGCGGCCCTTAGCACAGATACGCAGTATTTT.

The V call is TRBV4-1, the J call TRBJ2-5; 8 nucleotides line up with TRBD2. Trimming at V came to 2 bases and at J to 11 bases, leaving 16 bases not matched to a gene. This CDR3 spans 16 amino acids. Germline assignment: CDR1 MGHRA and CDR2 YSYEKL. CDR3 loop: CASSQTSGLAGVEQYF. In nucleotides, the CDR3 is TGCGCCAGCAGCCAAACCTCAGGACTAGCCGGCGTTGAGCAGTACTTC.

This clonotype showed up just once. The chain has TRBV19 and TRBJ2-5; 10 bases fit TRBD2. The CDR3 has 16 amino acids. The germline gives CDR1 LNHDA, CDR2 SQIVND (reference sequence). V lost 5 bases to trimming and J lost 11 bases; unmatched junction nucleotides: 17. The CDR3 DNA is TGTGCCAGTAGTCCCGGTAGCGGGGGGCGGTTGGATGAGCAGTACTTC. This codes for CASSPGSGGRLDEQYF.

J is TRBJ1-2 and V is TRBV7-2; TRBD1 matches 7 bases. CDR1 SGHTA and CDR2 FQGNSA come from the germline V gene. CDR3 length: 13 residues. V shed 5 bases, J shed 4 bases, and the junction held 4 bases outside the gene matches. In DNA, the CDR3 is TGTGCCAGCAGCACGACAGGGCTCTATGGCTACACCTTC. Its translation is CASSTTGLYGYTF.